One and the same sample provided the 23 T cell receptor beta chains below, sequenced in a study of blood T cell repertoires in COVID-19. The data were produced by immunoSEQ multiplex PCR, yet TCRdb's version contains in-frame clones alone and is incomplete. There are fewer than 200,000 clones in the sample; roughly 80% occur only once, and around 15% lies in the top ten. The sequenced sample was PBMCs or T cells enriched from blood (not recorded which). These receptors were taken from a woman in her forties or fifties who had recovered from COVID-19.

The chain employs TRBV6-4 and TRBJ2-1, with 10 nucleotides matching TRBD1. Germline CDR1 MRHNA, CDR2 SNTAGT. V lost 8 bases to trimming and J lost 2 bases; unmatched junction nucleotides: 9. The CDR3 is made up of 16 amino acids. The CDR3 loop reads CASHPSGQGAYNEQFF. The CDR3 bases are TGTGCCAGCCATCCCTCTGGACAGGGGGCCTACAATGAGCAGTTCTTC.

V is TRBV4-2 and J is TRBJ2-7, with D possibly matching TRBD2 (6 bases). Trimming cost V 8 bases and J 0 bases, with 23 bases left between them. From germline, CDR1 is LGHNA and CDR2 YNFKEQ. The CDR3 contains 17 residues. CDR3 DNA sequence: TGTGCCAGCGGACGGCCAGGTAGCGGAAAAAGCTCCTACGAGCAGTACTTC. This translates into CASGRPGSGKSSYEQYF.

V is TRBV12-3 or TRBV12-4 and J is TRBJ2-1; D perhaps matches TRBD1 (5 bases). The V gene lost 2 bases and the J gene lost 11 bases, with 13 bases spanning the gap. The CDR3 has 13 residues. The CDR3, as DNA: TGTGCCAGCAGTTTAAGTGTGGACAAGAAGCAGTTCTTC. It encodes CASSLSVDKKQFF.

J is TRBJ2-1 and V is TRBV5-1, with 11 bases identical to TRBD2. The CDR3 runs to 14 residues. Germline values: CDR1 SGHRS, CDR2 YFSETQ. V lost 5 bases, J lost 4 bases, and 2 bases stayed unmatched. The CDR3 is CASRTSGDYNEQFF. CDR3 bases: TGCGCCAGCAGGACTAGCGGGGATTACAATGAGCAGTTCTTC. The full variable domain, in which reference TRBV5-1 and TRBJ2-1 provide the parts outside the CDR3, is KAGVTQTPRYLIKTRGQQVTLSCSPISGHRSVSWYQQTPGQGLQFLFEYFSETQRNKGNFPGRFSGRQFSNSRSEMNVSTLELGDSALYLCASRTSGDYNEQFFGPGTRLTVL.

This CDR3 is CASRATFRTGGADTEAFF. In nucleotides, the CDR3 is TGTGCCAGCAGAGCTACTTTTAGGACAGGGGGCGCCGACACTGAAGCTTTCTTT. The rearrangement uses TRBV28 and TRBJ1-1; TRBD1 matches 11 bases. Germline V gene data show CDR1 as MDHEN and CDR2 as SYDVKM. This CDR3 contains 18 residues. Trimming cost V 6 bases and J 3 bases; bases outside gene matches: 15.

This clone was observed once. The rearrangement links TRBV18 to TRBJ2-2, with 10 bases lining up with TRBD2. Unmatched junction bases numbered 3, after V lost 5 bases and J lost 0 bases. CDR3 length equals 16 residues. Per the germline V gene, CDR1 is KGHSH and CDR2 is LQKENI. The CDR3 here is CASSFGTSANTGELFF. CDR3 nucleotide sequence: TGTGCCAGCTCATTCGGGACTAGCGCGAACACCGGGGAGCTGTTTTTT.

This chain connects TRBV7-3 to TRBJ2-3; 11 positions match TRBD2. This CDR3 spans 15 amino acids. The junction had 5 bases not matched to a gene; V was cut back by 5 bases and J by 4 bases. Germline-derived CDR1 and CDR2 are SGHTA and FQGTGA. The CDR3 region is CASSQTSGTADTQYF. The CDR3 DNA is TGTGCCAGCAGCCAGACTAGCGGGACAGCAGATACGCAGTATTTT.

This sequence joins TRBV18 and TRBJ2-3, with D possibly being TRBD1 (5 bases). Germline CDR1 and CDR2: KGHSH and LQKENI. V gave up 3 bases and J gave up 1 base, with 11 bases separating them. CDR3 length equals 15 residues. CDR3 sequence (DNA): TGTGCCAGCTCACCCTGGGGCTCAGGCACAGATACGCAGTATTTT. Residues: CASSPWGSGTDTQYF.

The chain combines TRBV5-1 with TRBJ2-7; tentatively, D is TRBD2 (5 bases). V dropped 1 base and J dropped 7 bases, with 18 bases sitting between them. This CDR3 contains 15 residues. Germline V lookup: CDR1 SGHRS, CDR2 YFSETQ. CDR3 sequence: CASSLSELPSGEQYF. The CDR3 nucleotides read TGCGCCAGCAGCTTGTCCGAATTACCTTCGGGGGAGCAGTACTTC.

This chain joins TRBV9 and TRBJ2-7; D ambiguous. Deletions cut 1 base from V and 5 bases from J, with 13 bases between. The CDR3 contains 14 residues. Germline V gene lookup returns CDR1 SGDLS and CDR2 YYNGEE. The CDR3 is CASSVSPGKNEQYF. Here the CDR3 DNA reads TGTGCCAGCAGCGTAAGCCCGGGTAAGAACGAGCAGTACTTC.

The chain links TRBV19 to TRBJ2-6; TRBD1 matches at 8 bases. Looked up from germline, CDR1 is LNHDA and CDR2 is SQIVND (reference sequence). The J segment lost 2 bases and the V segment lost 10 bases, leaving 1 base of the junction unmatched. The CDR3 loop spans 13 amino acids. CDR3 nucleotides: TGTGCCACACAGGGGGCTGGGGCCAACGTCCTGACTTTC. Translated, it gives CATQGAGANVLTF. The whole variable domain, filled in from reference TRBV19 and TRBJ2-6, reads DGGITQSPKYLFRKEGQNVTLSCEQNLNHDAMYWYRQDPGQGLRLIYYSQIVNDFQKGDIAEGYSVSREKKESFPLTVTSAQKNPTAFYLCATQGAGANVLTFGAGSRLTVL.

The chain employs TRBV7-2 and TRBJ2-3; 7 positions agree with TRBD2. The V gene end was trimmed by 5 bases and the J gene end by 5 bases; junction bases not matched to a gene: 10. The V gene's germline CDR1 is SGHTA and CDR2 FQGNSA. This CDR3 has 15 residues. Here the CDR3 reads CASSVGGEFRDTQYF. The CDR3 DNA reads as TGTGCCAGCAGCGTGGGGGGGGAATTTAGAGATACGCAGTATTTT.

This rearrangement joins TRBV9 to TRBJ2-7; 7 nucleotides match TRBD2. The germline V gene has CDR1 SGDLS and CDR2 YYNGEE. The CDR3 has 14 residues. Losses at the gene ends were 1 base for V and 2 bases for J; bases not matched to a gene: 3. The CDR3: CASSVTGTTYEQYF. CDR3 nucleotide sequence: TGTGCCAGCAGCGTAACCGGGACTACCTACGAGCAGTACTTC.

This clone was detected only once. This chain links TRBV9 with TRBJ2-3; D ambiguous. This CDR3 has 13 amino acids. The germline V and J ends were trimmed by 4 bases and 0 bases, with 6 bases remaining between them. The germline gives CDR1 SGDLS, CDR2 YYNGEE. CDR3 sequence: CASSLSSTDTQYF. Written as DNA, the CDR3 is TGTGCCAGCAGCTTATCTAGCACAGATACGCAGTATTTT.

The CDR3 loop reads CASGLTAGTVNTGELFF. Here the CDR3 DNA reads TGTGCTAGTGGTTTGACGGCCGGGACAGTGAACACCGGGGAGCTGTTTTTT. This rearrangement joins TRBV12-5 to TRBJ2-2; 7 nucleotides line up with TRBD1. There are 17 residues in the CDR3. V lost 2 bases, J lost 1 base, and 7 bases stayed unmatched. Looked up from germline, CDR1 is LGHNT and CDR2 is FRNRAP.

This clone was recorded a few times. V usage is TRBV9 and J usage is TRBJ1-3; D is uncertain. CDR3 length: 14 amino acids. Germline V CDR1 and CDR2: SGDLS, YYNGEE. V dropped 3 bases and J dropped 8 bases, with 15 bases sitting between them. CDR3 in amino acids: CASSAREGGYTIYF. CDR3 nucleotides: TGTGCCAGCAGCGCCCGGGAGGGCGGATACACCATATATTTT.

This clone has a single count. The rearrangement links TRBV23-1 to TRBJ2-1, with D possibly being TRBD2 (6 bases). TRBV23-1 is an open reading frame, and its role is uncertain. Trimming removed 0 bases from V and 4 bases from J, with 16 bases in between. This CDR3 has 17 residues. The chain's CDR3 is CASSQSGRGGTYNEQFF. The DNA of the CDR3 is TGCGCCAGCAGTCAATCGGGGAGAGGAGGGACTTACAATGAGCAGTTCTTC.

Written as DNA, the CDR3 is TGTGCCAGTAGTAATGCCGGGACTAGCGGGAGCAATGAGCAGTTCTTC. Its protein product is CASSNAGTSGSNEQFF. V usage is TRBV19 and J usage is TRBJ2-1; 14 bases agree with TRBD2. The CDR3 is 16 amino acids. Per germline, CDR1 LNHDA and CDR2 SQIVND (reference sequence). After removal of 4 bases from V and 6 bases from J, the junction contained 5 bases not matched to a gene.

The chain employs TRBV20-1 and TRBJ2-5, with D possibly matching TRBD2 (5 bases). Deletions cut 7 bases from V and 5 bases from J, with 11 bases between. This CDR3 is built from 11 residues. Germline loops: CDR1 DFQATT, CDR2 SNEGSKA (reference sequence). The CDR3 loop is CSEGARETQYF. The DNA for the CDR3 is TGCAGTGAGGGAGCGAGGGAGACCCAGTACTTC.

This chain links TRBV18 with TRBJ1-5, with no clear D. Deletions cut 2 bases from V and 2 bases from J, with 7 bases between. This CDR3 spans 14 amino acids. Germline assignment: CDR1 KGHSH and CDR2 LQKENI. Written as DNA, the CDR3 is TGTGCCAGCTCACCAGGGGAGGGCAATCAGCCCCAGCATTTT. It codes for CASSPGEGNQPQHF. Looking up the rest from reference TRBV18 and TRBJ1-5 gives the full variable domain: NAGVMQNPRHLVRRRGQEARLRCSPMKGHSHVYWYRQLPEEGLKFMVYLQKENIIDESGMPKERFSAEFPKEGPSILRIQQVVRGDSAAYFCASSPGEGNQPQHFGDGTRLSIL.

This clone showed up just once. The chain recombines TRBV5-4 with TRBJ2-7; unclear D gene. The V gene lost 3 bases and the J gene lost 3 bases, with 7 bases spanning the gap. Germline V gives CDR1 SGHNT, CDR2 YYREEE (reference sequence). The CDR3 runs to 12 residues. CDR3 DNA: TGTGCCAGCAGCTATAACAGCTACGAGCAGTACTTC. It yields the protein CASSYNSYEQYF.

The CDR3 DNA reads TGCAGCGCCACCCGGTTAGGGGGGGGGCGAGGCGAGCAGTACTTC. This codes for CSATRLGGGRGEQYF. The chain recombines TRBV29-1 with TRBJ2-7, with D possibly TRBD2 on 7 matching bases. The V end lost 7 bases, the J end lost 6 bases, and 25 bases lay between the germline ends. CDR1 is SQVTM, CDR2 ANQGSEA, per germline. The CDR3 totals 15 residues.

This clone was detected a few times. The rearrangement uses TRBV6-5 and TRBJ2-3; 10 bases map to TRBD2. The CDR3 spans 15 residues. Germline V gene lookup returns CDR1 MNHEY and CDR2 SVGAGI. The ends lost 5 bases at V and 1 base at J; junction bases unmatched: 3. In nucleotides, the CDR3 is TGTGCCAGCAGTAGTCTAGCGGGAGGCACAGATACGCAGTATTTT. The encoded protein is CASSSLAGGTDTQYF.